A selection of T cell receptor beta chains follows, all from one sample in a study of cytotoxic CD8 clonotypes in ibrutinib-treated CLL. Here immunoSEQ multiplex PCR was the method, and the copy in TCRdb shows in-frame clones only, minus some. The table includes about 49,000 clones, roughly 53% detected once. Sequences were derived from PBMCs, sampled after 12 months of ibrutinib treatment. Receptor source: a human donor with chronic lymphocytic leukemia. The CDR3 runs from the conserved cysteine through the conserved F or W. The D gene is left open where the match is weak. Expanded clones are given a class, and other clones once, few, many or no size at all.

cdr3_nt: TGCGCCAGCAGCTTGCAGGATACCTATGGCTACACCTTC; cdr3_aa: CASSLQDTYGYTF; clone_size: NA; j_call: TRBJ1-2; d_call: NA; v_call: TRBV5-1
cdr3_nt: TGTGCCAGCAGCTTAGGGACAGGGGGTCGTACGATCTTT; cdr3_aa: CASSLGTGGRTIF; clone_size: NA; j_call: TRBJ1-1; d_call: TRBD1; v_call: TRBV11-2
cdr3_nt: TGTGCCAGCAGATCAGGGATCGGGACCCAGTACTTC; cdr3_aa: CASRSGIGTQYF; clone_size: NA; j_call: TRBJ2-5; d_call: NA; v_call: TRBV5-4
cdr3_nt: TGCAGCGTTCTCTGGGCCCCAGAGACCCAGTACTTC; cdr3_aa: CSVLWAPETQYF; clone_size: few; j_call: TRBJ2-5; d_call: NA; v_call: TRBV29-1
cdr3_nt: TGTGCCAGCAGTTTACTAGGAGGGTCTAATTCCTACGAGCAGTACTTC; cdr3_aa: CASSLLGGSNSYEQYF; clone_size: few; j_call: TRBJ2-7; d_call: NA; v_call: TRBV27
cdr3_nt: TGTGCCAGTACCCGGGACACCGGAGGGAATTCACCCCTCCACTTT; cdr3_aa: CASTRDTGGNSPLHF; clone_size: NA; j_call: TRBJ1-6; d_call: NA; v_call: TRBV19
cdr3_nt: TGTGCCAGCAGCGGGACTGCCTACGAGCAGTACTTC; cdr3_aa: CASSGTAYEQYF; clone_size: many; j_call: TRBJ2-7; d_call: NA; v_call: TRBV7-6
cdr3_nt: TGTGCCAGCAGCTTAGCTAGGGCGGAGGGGCAGTATTTT; cdr3_aa: CASSLARAEGQYF; clone_size: NA; j_call: TRBJ2-3; d_call: NA; v_call: TRBV7-3
cdr3_nt: TGTGCCAGCAGCGTAGTGCCCCTTCCCTCCTACGAGCAGTACTTC; cdr3_aa: CASSVVPLPSYEQYF; clone_size: NA; j_call: TRBJ2-7; d_call: NA; v_call: TRBV9
cdr3_nt: TGTGCCAGCAGTTCCAGGCAGCCGGGGACTGAAGCTTTCTTT; cdr3_aa: CASSSRQPGTEAFF; clone_size: once; j_call: TRBJ1-1; d_call: NA; v_call: TRBV27
cdr3_nt: TGTGCCAGCAGTTACTATGATACGCAGTATTTT; cdr3_aa: CASSYYDTQYF; clone_size: NA; j_call: TRBJ2-3; d_call: NA; v_call: TRBV11-2
cdr3_nt: TGTGCCAGTAGTAGACAGGGGAACACTGAAGCTTTCTTT; cdr3_aa: CASSRQGNTEAFF; clone_size: many; j_call: TRBJ1-1; d_call: TRBD1; v_call: TRBV19
cdr3_nt: TGTGCCAGCAGTCGGACAGGGAAGAATTCACCCCTCCACTTT; cdr3_aa: CASSRTGKNSPLHF; clone_size: NA; j_call: TRBJ1-6; d_call: TRBD1; v_call: TRBV2
cdr3_nt: TGCGCCAGCAGCTTGGAGGTCATTCTTGGATCCGGGGAGCTGTTTTTT; cdr3_aa: CASSLEVILGSGELFF; clone_size: NA; j_call: TRBJ2-2; d_call: NA; v_call: TRBV5-1
cdr3_nt: TGTGCCAGCAGTTTATCACGCGGGTTTGGGACTACCTATGGCTACACCTTC; cdr3_aa: CASSLSRGFGTTYGYTF; clone_size: NA; j_call: TRBJ1-2; d_call: NA; v_call: TRBV27
cdr3_nt: TGTGCCAGCAGCGACCCCCTAGCGGGAGGGCCCTATGAGCAGTTCTTC; cdr3_aa: CASSDPLAGGPYEQFF; clone_size: few; j_call: TRBJ2-1; d_call: TRBD2; v_call: TRBV9
cdr3_nt: TGTGCCAGCAGTGAAGCCGGAGGAGATAGCTCCTACGAGCAGTACTTC; cdr3_aa: CASSEAGGDSSYEQYF; clone_size: NA; j_call: TRBJ2-7; d_call: NA; v_call: TRBV2
cdr3_nt: TGTGCCAGCAGCTTAGTGCAGCGGTCAGAGACCCAGTACTTC; cdr3_aa: CASSLVQRSETQYF; clone_size: NA; j_call: TRBJ2-5; d_call: NA; v_call: TRBV7-6
cdr3_nt: TGTGCCAGCAGCTTCGACAGGGGAACTGAGCAGTACTTC; cdr3_aa: CASSFDRGTEQYF; clone_size: NA; j_call: TRBJ2-7; d_call: TRBD1; v_call: TRBV7-2
cdr3_nt: TGTGCCAGCAGCTCTCCCGGGACAGGGGGCAACTATGGCTACACCTTC; cdr3_aa: CASSSPGTGGNYGYTF; clone_size: few; j_call: TRBJ1-2; d_call: TRBD1; v_call: TRBV7-9
cdr3_nt: TGTGCCAGCAGCTCTCGACAGGGGGGCTCCTACGAGCAGTACTTC; cdr3_aa: CASSSRQGGSYEQYF; clone_size: once; j_call: TRBJ2-7; d_call: TRBD1; v_call: TRBV7-6
cdr3_nt: TGTGCCTGGAGCCCGACAGGTAATTCCTACGAGCAGTACTTC; cdr3_aa: CAWSPTGNSYEQYF; clone_size: NA; j_call: TRBJ2-7; d_call: NA; v_call: TRBV30
cdr3_nt: TGTGCCGGTAGCTCCTACAATGAGCAGTTCTTC; cdr3_aa: CAGSSYNEQFF; clone_size: NA; j_call: TRBJ2-1; d_call: NA; v_call: TRBV30
cdr3_nt: TGTGCCAGCAGAGTATCCCGGGGCACTGAAGCTTTCTTT; cdr3_aa: CASRVSRGTEAFF; clone_size: NA; j_call: TRBJ1-1; d_call: NA; v_call: TRBV2
cdr3_nt: TGTGCCAGCCATCCGGGCGCAGATACGCAGTATTTT; cdr3_aa: CASHPGADTQYF; clone_size: NA; j_call: TRBJ2-3; d_call: NA; v_call: TRBV6-6
cdr3_nt: TGCAGCACGGGACAGCGAGCTTCCTACAATGAGCAGTTCTTC; cdr3_aa: CSTGQRASYNEQFF; clone_size: NA; j_call: TRBJ2-1; d_call: TRBD1; v_call: TRBV29-1
cdr3_nt: TGTGCCAGCAGCCAAGAAGGATCCGAGCAGTACTTC; cdr3_aa: CASSQEGSEQYF; clone_size: once; j_call: TRBJ2-7; d_call: NA; v_call: TRBV4-2
cdr3_nt: TGTGCCAGCTCACCACCGATTAGGGACAGGGGGCGACAAGAGACCCAGTACTTC; cdr3_aa: CASSPPIRDRGRQETQYF; clone_size: NA; j_call: TRBJ2-5; d_call: TRBD1; v_call: TRBV18
cdr3_nt: TGCGCCAGCAGCTTGGGGCTAGGGAACACTGAAGCTTTCTTT; cdr3_aa: CASSLGLGNTEAFF; clone_size: NA; j_call: TRBJ1-1; d_call: NA; v_call: TRBV5-1
cdr3_nt: TGTGCCAGCGGCGGGCCTGAAGCTTTCTTT; cdr3_aa: CASGGPEAFF; clone_size: many; j_call: TRBJ1-1; d_call: NA; v_call: TRBV27
cdr3_nt: TGTGCCAGCAGTGAATCCGGGACAGGCTACGAGCAGTACTTC; cdr3_aa: CASSESGTGYEQYF; clone_size: NA; j_call: TRBJ2-7; d_call: TRBD1; v_call: TRBV27
cdr3_nt: TGTGCCAGCAGTTCTAGCGGGAGGACAGATACGCAGTATTTT; cdr3_aa: CASSSSGRTDTQYF; clone_size: NA; j_call: TRBJ2-3; d_call: TRBD2; v_call: TRBV6-1
cdr3_nt: TGTGCCACTGGGCCCCCCCAGGAGCAGTACTTC; cdr3_aa: CATGPPQEQYF; clone_size: NA; j_call: TRBJ2-7; d_call: NA; v_call: TRBV6-1
cdr3_nt: TGTGCCACTACATCTCCTTGCGGATCTGTTGGTTCACCCCTCCACTTT; cdr3_aa: CATTSPCGSVGSPLHF; clone_size: NA; j_call: TRBJ1-6; d_call: NA; v_call: TRBV5-3
cdr3_nt: TGTGCCAGCAGCTACCACCGGGACACCAACTATGGCTACACCTTC; cdr3_aa: CASSYHRDTNYGYTF; clone_size: NA; j_call: TRBJ1-2; d_call: NA; v_call: TRBV28
cdr3_nt: TGTGCCAGCAGCCAAAGCTCGGACTCTGGAAACACCATATATTTT; cdr3_aa: CASSQSSDSGNTIYF; clone_size: few; j_call: TRBJ1-3; d_call: NA; v_call: TRBV4-2
cdr3_nt: TGTGCCAGCAGGGATACAGGGTCATATGGCTACACCTTC; cdr3_aa: CASRDTGSYGYTF; clone_size: NA; j_call: TRBJ1-2; d_call: NA; v_call: TRBV6-1
cdr3_nt: TGTGCCAGCTCACCACCGGGAAATCCAACTAATGAAAAACTGTTTTTT; cdr3_aa: CASSPPGNPTNEKLFF; clone_size: NA; j_call: TRBJ1-4; d_call: NA; v_call: TRBV18
cdr3_nt: TGTGCCAGCTCACCACCCAGCGTTAGAGAGGGACTAGCGAACACCGGGGAGCTGTTTTTT; cdr3_aa: CASSPPSVREGLANTGELFF; clone_size: NA; j_call: TRBJ2-2; d_call: TRBD2; v_call: TRBV18
cdr3_nt: TGCGCCAGCAGCCAAGATGCCGTTTCTTCCGGGGAGCTGTTTTTT; cdr3_aa: CASSQDAVSSGELFF; clone_size: NA; j_call: TRBJ2-2; d_call: NA; v_call: TRBV4-1
cdr3_nt: TGTGCCAGCAGTTTATCGGGGCGATATGGCTACACCTTC; cdr3_aa: CASSLSGRYGYTF; clone_size: NA; j_call: TRBJ1-2; d_call: NA; v_call: TRBV28
cdr3_nt: TGTGCCAGCAGCCCCCGGAGTAGCGCGGGCACAAAAGAGACCCAGTACTTC; cdr3_aa: CASSPRSSAGTKETQYF; clone_size: NA; j_call: TRBJ2-5; d_call: NA; v_call: TRBV7-9
cdr3_nt: TGTGCCAGCAGTTTAGGGGTAATAATGACTGAAGCTTTCTTT; cdr3_aa: CASSLGVIMTEAFF; clone_size: NA; j_call: TRBJ1-1; d_call: NA; v_call: TRBV28
cdr3_nt: TGTGCCAGCAGCGCATCCGGGACTAGCGTATCCTACGAGCAGTACTTC; cdr3_aa: CASSASGTSVSYEQYF; clone_size: few; j_call: TRBJ2-7; d_call: TRBD2; v_call: TRBV9
cdr3_nt: TGTGCCAGCAGCCCACTAGCGGGAGGGCCCACCGGGGAGCTGTTTTTT; cdr3_aa: CASSPLAGGPTGELFF; clone_size: once; j_call: TRBJ2-2; d_call: TRBD2; v_call: TRBV9
cdr3_nt: TGTGCCAGTAATCCGGTACAGAGCACTGAAGCTTTCTTT; cdr3_aa: CASNPVQSTEAFF; clone_size: few; j_call: TRBJ1-1; d_call: NA; v_call: TRBV19
cdr3_nt: TGTGCCAGAAGCTTCGGGCCTCCCTACGAGCAGTACTTC; cdr3_aa: CARSFGPPYEQYF; clone_size: NA; j_call: TRBJ2-7; d_call: NA; v_call: TRBV5-3
cdr3_nt: TGTGCCACCAGCTATTCTGACAGGGGGCTAGGAGAGCAGTACTTC; cdr3_aa: CATSYSDRGLGEQYF; clone_size: NA; j_call: TRBJ2-7; d_call: TRBD1; v_call: TRBV15
cdr3_nt: TGTGCCTGGACCGTGGGGAGCGCAGCGGGGAATTCACCCCTCCACTTT; cdr3_aa: CAWTVGSAAGNSPLHF; clone_size: NA; j_call: TRBJ1-6; d_call: NA; v_call: TRBV30
cdr3_nt: TGTGCCAGCAGTATTATTCTCTCCTACGAGCAGTACTTC; cdr3_aa: CASSIILSYEQYF; clone_size: NA; j_call: TRBJ2-7; d_call: NA; v_call: TRBV6-1
cdr3_nt: TGTGCCAGCAGTTACGTCCAGGGAGCCAAAAACATTCAGTACTTC; cdr3_aa: CASSYVQGAKNIQYF; clone_size: NA; j_call: TRBJ2-4; d_call: NA; v_call: TRBV6-6
cdr3_nt: TGTGCCAGCAGCCAAGGACCAAAAAGGTATTTT; cdr3_aa: CASSQGPKRYF; clone_size: NA; j_call: TRBJ1-5; d_call: NA; v_call: TRBV6-1
cdr3_nt: TGTGCCAGCAGCTCCCCTTATAACGCAATCTCAGGGGGCTACACCTTC; cdr3_aa: CASSSPYNAISGGYTF; clone_size: NA; j_call: TRBJ1-2; d_call: NA; v_call: TRBV7-9
cdr3_nt: TGCGCCAGCAGCCCCCCAGGTCTCAGGAACACTGAAGCTTTCTTT; cdr3_aa: CASSPPGLRNTEAFF; clone_size: few; j_call: TRBJ1-1; d_call: NA; v_call: TRBV5-1
cdr3_nt: TGTGCCAGCTCACGAGAACCTGGTGAGCAGTTCTTC; cdr3_aa: CASSREPGEQFF; clone_size: NA; j_call: TRBJ2-1; d_call: NA; v_call: TRBV18
cdr3_nt: TGTGCCAGCCCACTCCCGGGACCTGTTGTCAATGAGCAGTTCTTC; cdr3_aa: CASPLPGPVVNEQFF; clone_size: NA; j_call: TRBJ2-1; d_call: NA; v_call: TRBV18
cdr3_nt: TGCAGCGCCAGCCGGGACTTCTATGGCTACACCTTC; cdr3_aa: CSASRDFYGYTF; clone_size: few; j_call: TRBJ1-2; d_call: NA; v_call: TRBV29-1